The present T cell receptor beta chain was sequenced within a study of identifying expanded T cells in peripheral blood. Broader study findings: Across healthy donors, higher total template counts meant significantly greater approximately 2-week count variance. Over around two and four weeks, about 17 and 20 clones changed, versus 1.2 between replicates.

The repertoire was sequenced with immunoSEQ multiplex PCR; TCRdb's copy has only in-frame clones and lacks some. The repertoire holds around 82,000 clones, over 80% seen once, with 15% to 20% in the top ten. CDR3 length: 16 residues. Trimming removed 0 bases from V and 2 bases from J; junction bases left unmatched: 5. The germline V gene has CDR1 LGHNA and CDR2 YNFKEQ. Notes on this clone: Its matching antigen is unknown.

Collection occurred without any documented infections or immune events in donors. Sequenced sample: blood. The chain is built from TRBV4-2 and TRBJ2-7; 9 nucleotides agree with TRBD2. The receptor comes from a person aged 18-69 years in good health. In nucleotides, the CDR3 is TGTGCCAGCAGCCAAGATTGGACTAGCGCCACCTACGAGCAGTACTTC. This sequence encodes CASSQDWTSATYEQYF.